This T cell receptor (beta chain) derives from a study of cytomegalovirus exposure and HLA in healthy donors. All the people who gave samples were healthy bone marrow donors. PCR used 60 Vbeta primers and 13 Jbeta primers. TCRdb keeps only in-frame clones here, not all; method: immunoSEQ multiplex PCR. The sample has roughly 140,000 clones, 75% to 80% seen once; the top ten hold about 2.4%. V was cut by 2 bases and J by 2 bases, with 11 bases left in between. The CDR3 extends over 14 amino acids. In germline, CDR1 is SGHKS, CDR2 YYEKEE (reference sequence). The sequence was obtained from a woman younger than 35 in good health and CMV-seropositive. The rearrangement joins TRBV5-5 to TRBJ2-7; D possibly corresponds to TRBD1 (5 bases). Sequencing was done on a sample of PBMCs. The CDR3 DNA follows: TGTGCCAGCAGCTTAATCGGCAGGGCCTACGAGCAGTACTTC. As protein: CASSLIGRAYEQYF.